This is a list of T cell receptor beta chains from one sample in a study of read filtering for tumor transcriptome and immune sequencing. Using its own MiXCR run on the reads, TCRdb lists one record per CDR3 protein. The table includes 35,000 to 45,000 distinct CDR3 sequences, roughly an eighth detected once. Sequenced sample: a population of CD138-negative cells sorted from bone marrow. Receptors were obtained from a donor aged 40 or over with multiple myeloma. Both conserved end residues are part of each CDR3. D genes are given only for firm matches. Clone sizes are given selectively: once, few, many, or a class where the clone is expanded.

V	J	D	size	CDR3	DNA
TRBV12-3/TRBV12-4	TRBJ2-1	-	many	CASSPSTPGRFF	TGTGCCAGCAGTCCCTCAACGCCAGGACGGTTCTTC
TRBV29-1	TRBJ2-3	TRBD1	many	CSVDPGTVPIPNTDTQYF	TGCAGCGTCGATCCCGGGACAGTTCCTATCCCCAACACAGATACGCAGTATTTT
TRBV20-1	TRBJ1-5	TRBD1	many	CSARDTQGAHQPQHF	TGCAGTGCTAGAGACACACAGGGGGCCCATCAGCCCCAGCATTTT
TRBV6-2/TRBV6-3	TRBJ2-3	-	few	CASSPSQEDTQYF	TGTGCCAGCAGCCCCTCACAGGAAGATACGCAGTATTTT
TRBV29-1	TRBJ2-3	-	many	CSVEGEADTQYF	TGCAGCGTTGAGGGGGAGGCCGATACGCAGTATTTT
TRBV12-3/TRBV12-4	TRBJ2-1	-	many	CASTYLPSSYNEQFF	TGTGCCAGCACTTACCTCCCGAGCTCCTACAATGAGCAGTTCTTC
TRBV6-1	TRBJ2-7	TRBD1	many	CASIETGYREQYF	TGTGCCAGCATAGAGACAGGGTATCGCGAGCAGTACTTC
TRBV7-9	TRBJ2-3	TRBD1	many	CASSLDPTGADTQYF	TGTGCCAGCAGCTTAGACCCGACAGGGGCAGATACGCAGTATTTT
TRBV4-1	TRBJ2-2	-	many	CASSQGRRGGTGELFF	TGCGCCAGCAGCCAAGGTCGGAGGGGAGGCACCGGGGAGCTGTTTTTT
TRBV28	TRBJ1-5	-	few	CATSLAGRENQPQHF	TGTGCCACCTCCCTGGCGGGACGGGAGAATCAGCCCCAGCATTTT
TRBV14	TRBJ2-3	-	-	CASSGWRGDTQYF	TGTGCCAGCAGCGGGTGGCGAGGAGATACGCAGTATTTT
TRBV5-1	TRBJ2-7	-	many	CASLSYEQYF	TGCGCCAGCTTATCCTACGAGCAGTACTTC
TRBV29-1	TRBJ1-1	-	many	CSVAEVNTEAFF	TGCAGCGTTGCGGAAGTGAACACTGAAGCTTTCTTT
TRBV29-1	TRBJ1-3	-	many	CSVRYRRSGNTIYF	TGCAGCGTTCGCTACCGGCGCTCTGGAAACACCATATATTTT
TRBV7-2	TRBJ2-7	TRBD2	many	CASSFSGSNYEQYF	TGTGCCAGCAGCTTTAGCGGGTCGAACTACGAGCAGTACTTC
TRBV7-9	TRBJ1-1	-	many	CASSPMSGTSAFF	TGTGCCAGCAGCCCCATGTCAGGTACCTCGGCTTTCTTT
TRBV11-2	TRBJ2-2	TRBD2	many	CASSPWEGTNTGELFF	TGTGCCAGCAGCCCCTGGGAGGGGACGAACACCGGGGAGCTGTTTTTT
TRBV5-6	TRBJ2-7	TRBD1	few	CASSCDRDRGLHEQYF	TGTGCCAGCAGCTGCGATCGGGACAGGGGGCTCCACGAGCAGTACTTC
TRBV30	TRBJ2-5	TRBD2	few	CAWRSLAGAGGTQYF	TGTGCCTGGAGAAGTCTAGCGGGAGCTGGGGGTACCCAGTACTTC
TRBV29-1	TRBJ2-3	TRBD2	many	CSVDLQREWGTDTQYF	TGCAGCGTTGACCTTCAGCGGGAGTGGGGCACAGATACGCAGTATTTT
TRBV5-5	TRBJ2-1	-	many	CASSFEGSAGYNEQFF	TGTGCCAGCAGCTTTGAAGGTTCGGCGGGGTACAATGAGCAGTTCTTC
TRBV7-3	TRBJ2-1	-	many	CASSLLGREYNEQFF	TGTGCCAGCAGCTTACTGGGACGAGAATACAATGAGCAGTTCTTC